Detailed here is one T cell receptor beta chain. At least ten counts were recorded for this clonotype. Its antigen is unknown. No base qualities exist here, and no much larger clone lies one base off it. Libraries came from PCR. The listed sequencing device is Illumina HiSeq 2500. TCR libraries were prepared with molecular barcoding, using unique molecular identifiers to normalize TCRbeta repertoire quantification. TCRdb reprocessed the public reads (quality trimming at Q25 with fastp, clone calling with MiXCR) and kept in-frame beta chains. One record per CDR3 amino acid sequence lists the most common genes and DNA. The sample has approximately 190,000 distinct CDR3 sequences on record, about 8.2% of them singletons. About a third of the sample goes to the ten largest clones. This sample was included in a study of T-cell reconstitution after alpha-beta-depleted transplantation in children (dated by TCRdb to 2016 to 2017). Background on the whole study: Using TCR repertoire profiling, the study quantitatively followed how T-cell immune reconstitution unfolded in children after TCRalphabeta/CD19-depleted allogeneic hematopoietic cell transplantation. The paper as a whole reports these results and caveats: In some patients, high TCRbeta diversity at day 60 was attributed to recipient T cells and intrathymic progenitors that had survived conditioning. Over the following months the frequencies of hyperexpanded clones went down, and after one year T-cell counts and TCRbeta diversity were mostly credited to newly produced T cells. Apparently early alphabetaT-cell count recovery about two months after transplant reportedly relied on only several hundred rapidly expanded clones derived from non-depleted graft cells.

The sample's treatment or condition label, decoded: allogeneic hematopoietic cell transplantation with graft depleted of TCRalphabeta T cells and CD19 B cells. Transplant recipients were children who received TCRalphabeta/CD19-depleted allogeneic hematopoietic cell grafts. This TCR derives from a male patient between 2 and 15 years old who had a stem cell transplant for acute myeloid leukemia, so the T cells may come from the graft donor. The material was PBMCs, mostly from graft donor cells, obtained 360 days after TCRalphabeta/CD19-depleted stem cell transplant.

The CDR3 protein is CASSLGTGGGREQYF. In nucleotide form, the sequence is TGTGCCAGCAGTCTCGGGACAGGGGGCGGGCGGGAGCAGTACTTC. This chain is built from TRBV12-3 or TRBV12-4 and TRBJ2-7, and TRBD1 aligns with 12 junction nucleotides. Trimming accounts for 5 bases at V and 7 bases at J, while the number of junction bases matched to no gene is 9. The CDR3 measures 15 amino acids from cysteine to phenylalanine. Only the CDR3 part of the read is kept: 45 bases, read in frame from the first base.